The 27 T cell receptor beta chains below come from one sample, sequenced in a study of response to subunit inactivated influenza vaccine. MiXCR, applied by TCRdb to the RT-PCR reads, yields one record per CDR3 protein. The repertoire holds about 300,000 distinct CDR3 sequences, with 21% as singletons. The source material was PBMCs from blood, sampled 21 months after vaccination. Receptors originate from a man between 50 and 75 years old who received an inactivated influenza vaccine.

This clonotype was detected ten times or more. V gene TRBV12-3 or TRBV12-4 combines with J gene TRBJ1-3; D gene unclear. The V end lost 3 bases, the J end lost 2 bases, and 11 bases lay between the germline ends. CDR3 length equals 15 residues. CDR3 in amino acids: CASSFSREAGNTIYF. In nucleotides, the CDR3 is TGTGCCAGCAGTTTTAGTCGGGAGGCTGGAAACACCATATATTTT.

The chain has TRBV7-2 and TRBJ2-1; 8 bases match TRBD2. V gave up 2 bases and J gave up 7 bases; unmatched junction bases: 7. Germline values: CDR1 SGHTA, CDR2 FQGNSA. This CDR3 region has 15 residues. The CDR3 DNA reads TGTGCCAGCAGCTTACATCAGCGGGAGAGGAATGAGCAGTTCTTC. Protein product: CASSLHQRERNEQFF.

This clonotype was seen a handful of times. The J gene is TRBJ2-1, the V gene TRBV2; D gene ambiguous. Trimming pared 7 bases from V and 12 bases from J, leaving 13 bases between. The CDR3 is 11 residues long. Germline loops: CDR1 SNHLY, CDR2 FYNNEI. The CDR3 loop is CASTPNIGQFF. CDR3 DNA sequence: TGTGCCAGCACCCCGAACATTGGGCAGTTCTTC.

This clonotype was seen many times. The CDR3 bases are TGTGCCAGCTCACCCCCAGGGGCTGGAAACACCATATATTTT. Its translation: CASSPPGAGNTIYF. The chain combines TRBV18 with TRBJ1-3; tentative D call: TRBD1 (6 bases). V was clipped by 3 bases and J by 2 bases, with 8 bases between them. The germline V gene has CDR1 KGHSH and CDR2 LQKENI. This CDR3 has 14 amino acids.

This clonotype appeared many times. The chain combines TRBV12-3 or TRBV12-4 with TRBJ1-5; D gene ambiguous. This CDR3 has 15 amino acids. V dropped 0 bases and J dropped 0 bases, with 6 bases sitting between them. CDR3 in amino acids: CASSLAENSNQPQHF. CDR3 nucleotide sequence: TGTGCCAGCAGTTTAGCCGAGAATAGCAATCAGCCCCAGCATTTT.

As DNA, the CDR3 is TGTGCCAGCAGCCGGAGAAGAGGGTTTTACAATGAGCAGTTCTTC. Translation: CASSRRRGFYNEQFF. The chain employs TRBV7-2 and TRBJ2-1; TRBD2 is a possible D gene (5 bases). The CDR3 runs 15 residues. Germline values: CDR1 SGHTA, CDR2 FQGNSA. V lost 5 bases and J 4 bases, leaving 15 bases between the germline ends.

This clonotype was seen a handful of times. The gene calls are TRBV5-6 and TRBJ1-2; D is ambiguous. Trimming took 2 bases from V and 3 from J, leaving 11 bases between them. CDR1 and CDR2 (germline): SGHDT, YYEEEE. This CDR3 is built from 14 residues. The CDR3 spells CASSFGRGYYGYTF. The CDR3 DNA follows: TGTGCCAGCAGCTTTGGTAGAGGATACTATGGCTACACCTTC.

This clonotype was seen a few times. The chain uses TRBV7-2 and TRBJ2-3; possible D gene TRBD1, 6 bases. Germline assignment: CDR1 SGHTA and CDR2 FQGNSA. This CDR3 spans 16 amino acids. V dropped 5 bases and J dropped 0 bases, with 15 bases sitting between them. In nucleotides, the CDR3 is TGTGCCAGCAGCCCCGGCAGGGGCCATAGCACAGATACGCAGTATTTT. It is translated as CASSPGRGHSTDTQYF. The full variable domain, completed using reference TRBV7-2 and TRBJ2-3, is GAGVSQSPSNKVTEKGKDVELRCDPISGHTALYWYRQSLGQGLEFLIYFQGNSAPDKSGLPSDRFSAERTGGSVSTLTIQRTQQEDSAVYLCASSPGRGHSTDTQYFGPGTRLTVL.

The chain combines TRBV7-6 with TRBJ2-6; possible D gene TRBD2, 6 bases. CDR3 length equals 16 residues. V lost 5 bases and J lost 0, with 11 bases in between. Germline assignment: CDR1 SGHVS and CDR2 FNYEAQ. In nucleotides, the CDR3 is TGTGCCAGCAGCCCCCGGGGGAACTCTGGGGCCAACGTCCTGACTTTC. Its translation is CASSPRGNSGANVLTF.

This clonotype has only a few counts. The chain's CDR3 is CASSLVGRGNTEAFF. Here the CDR3 DNA reads TGTGCCAGCAGCTTAGTAGGGAGGGGGAACACTGAAGCTTTCTTT. The rearrangement uses TRBV11-2 and TRBJ1-1, with TRBD1 as a possible D gene (5 bases). Germline assignment: CDR1 SGHAT and CDR2 FQNNGV. The CDR3 is 15 amino acids. Deletions cut 1 base from V and 1 base from J, with 10 bases between.

This clonotype has only a few counts. The rearrangement uses TRBV5-1 and TRBJ2-3; TRBD2 agrees at 12 bases. Trimming cost V 7 bases and J 0 bases; bases outside gene matches: 6. Germline V gives CDR1 SGHRS, CDR2 YFSETQ. This CDR3 region has 16 residues. The CDR3 sequence is CASASGGGSSTDTQYF. The CDR3 DNA reads TGCGCCAGCGCTAGCGGGGGGGGGTCTAGCACAGATACGCAGTATTTT.

The chain carries TRBV7-9 and TRBJ2-3; D unresolved. V shed 3 bases and J shed 4 bases, with 14 bases lying between them. The CDR3 extends over 15 amino acids. Germline-derived CDR1 and CDR2 are SEHNR and FQNEAQ (reference sequence). For the CDR3, the DNA is TGTGCCAGCAGCTTGACCAACCGGTTGTCAGATACGCAGTATTTT. Its translation: CASSLTNRLSDTQYF.

This clonotype has ten or more counts. The chain carries TRBV4-2 and TRBJ1-2, with a weak D call TRBD1 (5 bases). V was clipped by 2 bases and J by 2 bases, with 15 bases between them. In germline, CDR1 is LGHNA, CDR2 YNFKEQ. This CDR3 comprises 16 residues. Written as DNA, the CDR3 is TGTGCCAGCAGCCAAACCTCGGGACGGGGAAACTATGGCTACACCTTC. It yields the protein CASSQTSGRGNYGYTF.

The chain is built from TRBV3-1 and TRBJ2-1; a possible D gene is TRBD1 (6 bases). Trimming cost V 7 bases and J 8 bases, with 9 bases left between them. The V gene's germline CDR1 is LGHDT and CDR2 YNNKEL (reference sequence). CDR3 length equals 11 residues. CDR3 nucleotide sequence: TGTGCCAGCACCAACAGGGATGAGCAGTTCTTC. Amino acid sequence: CASTNRDEQFF.

At least ten counts were recorded for this clonotype. The chain combines TRBV28 with TRBJ1-2; D gene uncertain. Trimming took 1 base from V and 2 from J, leaving 8 bases between them. CDR1 and CDR2 from the germline V gene are MDHEN and SYDVKM. The CDR3 consists of 14 residues. The CDR3 region has the DNA TGTGCCAGCAGTTTATCGAGAGGGAACTATGGCTACACCTTC. This gives the protein CASSLSRGNYGYTF.

Remarks on this clonotype: The germline gene is not matched at one end of the junction; a read error may be the cause. The chain couples TRBV12-3 or TRBV12-4 to TRBJ1-1, with no clear D. The CDR3 sequence is 14 residues long. CDR3: CDSSSRRFPGEAFF. DNA for the CDR3: TGTGACAGCAGTTCCCGCAGGTTCCCGGGGGAAGCTTTCTTT.

This clonotype appeared a few times. The chain combines TRBV20-1 with TRBJ2-1, with 11 bases lining up with TRBD2. This CDR3 has 15 residues. V gave up 2 bases and J gave up 3 bases; unmatched junction bases: 3. Germline CDR1 is DFQATT and CDR2 is SNEGSKA (reference sequence). The CDR3 nucleotides read TGCAGTGCTAGACAGACTAGCGGGGTCTACAATGAGCAGTTCTTC. This codes for CSARQTSGVYNEQFF.

Only a few counts were recorded for this clonotype. V and J are TRBV7-9 and TRBJ1-2, with 10 bases matching TRBD1. Unmatched junction bases numbered 9, after V lost 5 bases and J lost 6 bases. Germline CDR1 reads SEHNR; CDR2 reads FQNEAQ (reference sequence). This CDR3 region has 15 residues. CDR3 region: CASSQGTGDTDGYTF. In DNA, the CDR3 is TGTGCCAGCAGCCAAGGGACAGGGGATACGGATGGCTACACCTTC.

The chain employs TRBV12-3 or TRBV12-4 and TRBJ1-5, with a weak D call TRBD1 (5 bases). V lost 1 base and J lost 1, with 11 bases in between. This CDR3 region has 16 residues. CDR3 protein: CASSLGGVRSNQPQHF. The CDR3 region has the DNA TGTGCCAGCAGTTTAGGGGGGGTTAGAAGCAATCAGCCCCAGCATTTT.

This rearrangement joins TRBV6-1 to TRBJ1-2; possibly TRBD1 for D (5 bases). The V end was cut by 2 bases, the J end by 1 base, with 11 bases between. This CDR3 is built from 15 residues. CDR1 MNHNS and CDR2 SASEGT come from the germline V gene. The DNA for the CDR3 is TGTGCCAGCAGTGAACCGGGACTGAGTAACTATGGCTACACCTTC. Translating it yields CASSEPGLSNYGYTF.

This clonotype appeared a few times. The rearrangement links TRBV5-4 to TRBJ1-2; 7 bases align to TRBD1. The CDR3 consists of 14 residues. The trim removed 2 bases at V and 2 bases at J, leaving 3 bases unmatched. Germline assignment: CDR1 SGHNT and CDR2 YYREEE (reference sequence). DNA for the CDR3: TGTGCCAGCAGCTTCGGACAGGAAAACTATGGCTACACCTTC. This gives the protein CASSFGQENYGYTF.

The chain employs TRBV7-2 and TRBJ2-3; D is perhaps TRBD2 (5 bases). Trimming cost V 2 bases and J 12 bases, with 15 bases left between them. CDR1 and CDR2 from the germline V gene are SGHTA and FQGNSA. The CDR3 totals 13 residues. The CDR3 loop is CASSLSSKDFQYF. Here the CDR3 DNA reads TGTGCCAGCAGCTTAAGCAGTAAGGACTTTCAGTATTTT. Complete variable domain (other parts from reference TRBV7-2 and TRBJ2-3): GAGVSQSPSNKVTEKGKDVELRCDPISGHTALYWYRQSLGQGLEFLIYFQGNSAPDKSGLPSDRFSAERTGGSVSTLTIQRTQQEDSAVYLCASSLSSKDFQYFGPGTRLTVL.

The V and J genes are TRBV5-5 and TRBJ1-4; TRBD1 aligns across 9 bases. The ends lost 4 bases at V and 2 bases at J; junction bases unmatched: 12. Germline CDR1 is SGHKS and CDR2 is YYEKEE (reference sequence). This CDR3 contains 18 residues. The CDR3 loop is CASSLSGTGRTTNEKLFF. In DNA form, the CDR3 reads TGTGCCAGCAGCCTTTCCGGGACAGGGAGGACTACTAATGAAAAACTGTTTTTT. Drawing the rest from reference TRBV5-5 and TRBJ1-4, the complete variable domain is DAGVTQSPTHLIKTRGQQVTLRCSPISGHKSVSWYQQVLGQGPQFIFQYYEKEERGRGNFPDRFSARQFPNYSSELNVNALLLGDSALYLCASSLSGTGRTTNEKLFFGSGTQLSVL.

This clonotype was detected only a few times. In DNA form, the CDR3 reads TGTGCCAGCAGCTTGGCGTCCACTCGAACGAACACCGGGGAGCTGTTTTTT. Translating gives CASSLASTRTNTGELFF. The chain recombines TRBV5-5 with TRBJ2-2, with unresolved D. Deletions cut 0 bases from V and 0 bases from J, with 12 bases between. CDR1 and CDR2 (germline): SGHKS, YYEKEE (reference sequence). This CDR3 contains 17 residues.

The gene calls are TRBV15 and TRBJ1-3; 10 positions match TRBD1. Germline V gene lookup returns CDR1 LNHNV and CDR2 YYDKDF (reference sequence). The CDR3 spans 15 residues. V was pared by 3 bases and J by 4 bases, with 3 bases of the junction left unmatched. The CDR3 nucleotides read TGTGCCACCAGCAGGGACAGGGGGTCGGGAAACACCATATATTTT. As protein: CATSRDRGSGNTIYF.

This clonotype was detected a few times. This chain links TRBV12-3 or TRBV12-4 with TRBJ1-4, with unresolved D. This CDR3 is built from 15 residues. V was clipped by 1 base and J by 8 bases, with 14 bases between them. CDR3 residues: CASSLEWMSPEKLFF. CDR3 coding DNA: TGTGCCAGCAGTTTAGAATGGATGAGCCCGGAAAAACTGTTTTTT.

The chain recombines TRBV3-1 with TRBJ2-2; D is undetermined. Trimming stripped 2 bases from V and 3 bases from J, with 10 bases between. The CDR3 loop spans 15 amino acids. Looked up from germline, CDR1 is LGHDT and CDR2 is YNNKEL (reference sequence). The CDR3 region is CASSQFSEHTGELFF. CDR3 bases: TGTGCCAGCAGCCAATTCTCCGAGCACACCGGGGAGCTGTTTTTT.